The rows below give T cell receptor beta chains drawn from one sample of a study of T cells in localized non-small cell lung cancer. Some clones are missing from TCRdb's copy, which holds only in-frame ones; the method was immunoSEQ multiplex PCR. This sample has 20,000 to 25,000 clones, with around 85% found just once. The material was PBMCs, obtained before any cancer treatment. These receptors all come from a man aged 40 to 69 with stage II squamous cell lung carcinoma. CDR3s include the opening cysteine and the closing phenylalanine or tryptophan. D genes are given only for firm matches. Clone size appears in some rows only: once, few, many, or a class for an expanded clone.

j_call d_call clone_size v_call cdr3_aa cdr3_nt
TRBJ2-1 . . TRBV5-1 CASSLGQVGNEQFF TGCGCCAGCAGCTTGGGACAGGTGGGCAATGAGCAGTTCTTC
TRBJ2-7 . few TRBV6-1 CASSERGTEAYEQYF TGTGCCAGCAGTGAAAGGGGGACGGAGGCCTACGAGCAGTACTTC
TRBJ1-1 TRBD1 . TRBV5-1 CASSAQGQGSLMNTEAFF TGCGCCAGCAGCGCCCAGGGACAGGGGTCCTTGATGAACACTGAAGCTTTCTTT
TRBJ2-7 . . TRBV5-6 CASSPATSYEQYF TGTGCCAGCAGCCCTGCCACGTCCTACGAGCAGTACTTC
TRBJ1-5 . . TRBV18 CASSRSGESQPQHF TGTGCCAGCTCCCGGTCTGGGGAGAGTCAGCCCCAGCATTTT
TRBJ1-4 TRBD1 once TRBV6-1 CASSGPGTGGPANEKLFF TGTGCCAGCAGTGGGCCCGGGACAGGGGGCCCGGCTAATGAAAAACTGTTTTTT
TRBJ1-4 TRBD1 . TRBV7-2 CASSFAGTGGSNEKLFF TGTGCCAGCAGCTTCGCCGGAACAGGGGGATCTAATGAAAAACTGTTTTTT
TRBJ1-2 TRBD1 . TRBV19 CASLSGTVIYGYTF TGTGCCAGCCTGTCCGGGACAGTGATCTATGGCTACACCTTC
TRBJ1-1 . . TRBV7-8 CASSWRVSNTEAFF TGTGCCAGCAGCTGGAGGGTATCGAACACTGAAGCTTTCTTT
TRBJ2-2 . . TRBV18 CASSPRGANTGELFF TGTGCCAGCTCACCCAGGGGGGCGAACACCGGGGAGCTGTTTTTT
TRBJ2-5 . . TRBV5-1 CASSSFSGPQETQYF TGCGCCAGCAGCTCGTTTAGCGGACCCCAAGAGACCCAGTACTTC
TRBJ1-2 . . TRBV29-1 CSVETRTYGYTF TGCAGCGTTGAAACCAGAACCTATGGCTACACCTTC
TRBJ2-7 . . TRBV30 CAWRGTATYEQYF TGTGCCTGGAGGGGCACAGCAACCTACGAGCAGTACTTC
TRBJ2-7 . . TRBV7-8 CASSLGRDDSYEQYF TGTGCCAGCAGCTTAGGCCGGGACGATTCCTACGAGCAGTACTTC
TRBJ1-4 . . TRBV4-1 CASSQPRRQGEKLFF TGCGCCAGCAGCCAGCCTAGACGGCAAGGGGAAAAACTGTTTTTT
TRBJ2-3 TRBD2 . TRBV6-5 CASSYSPSGRSDTQYF TGTGCCAGCAGTTACTCGCCCAGCGGGAGGTCAGATACGCAGTATTTT
TRBJ2-2 . once TRBV7-2 CASSALGAQNTGELFF TGTGCCAGCAGCGCCCTAGGGGCCCAGAACACCGGGGAGCTGTTTTTT
TRBJ1-1 . . TRBV30 CAWSVGLNTEAFF TGTGCCTGGAGTGTAGGGCTTAACACTGAAGCTTTCTTT
TRBJ2-2 . . TRBV7-3 CASSVQGGGTGELFF TGTGCCAGCAGCGTTCAGGGAGGAGGGACCGGGGAGCTGTTTTTT
TRBJ2-2 . . TRBV14 CASSQESGRYTGELFF TGTGCCAGCAGCCAAGAATCGGGGCGCTACACCGGGGAGCTGTTTTTT
TRBJ2-7 . . TRBV28 CASSLATSTYEQYF TGTGCCAGCAGTTTAGCAACATCCACCTACGAGCAGTACTTC
TRBJ2-1 . . TRBV9 CASSASGVRGQFF TGTGCCAGCAGCGCATCGGGGGTCAGGGGGCAGTTCTTC
TRBJ2-1 TRBD2 . TRBV29-1 CSVTGGAGQQIYNEQFF TGCAGCGTTACGGGGGGAGCGGGCCAGCAGATCTACAATGAGCAGTTCTTC